These 29 T cell receptor beta chains were all obtained from the same sample, sequenced in a study of blood T cell repertoires in COVID-19. Sequencing was performed with immunoSEQ multiplex PCR; in TCRdb, only in-frame clones are kept and a portion is missing. The table shows 250,000 to 300,000 clones, with around 84% occurring only once. Sequenced: peripheral blood. The source of these receptors is a woman aged 55-69 years with COVID-19, enrolled during active disease.

This chain connects TRBV19 to TRBJ1-2; D perhaps matches TRBD1 (6 bases). The germline V gene encodes CDR1 LNHDA and CDR2 SQIVND (reference sequence). The germline V and J ends were trimmed by 2 bases and 3 bases, with 13 bases remaining between them. This CDR3 contains 15 residues. The CDR3 region is CASSIRAGVDYGYTF. Written as DNA, the CDR3 is TGTGCCAGTAGTATAAGGGCAGGGGTCGACTATGGCTACACCTTC.

A remark on this clone: Other DNA sequences in the sample encode the same CDR3. The chain is built from TRBV9 and TRBJ2-1; TRBD2 aligns across 7 bases. Germline V lookup: CDR1 SGDLS, CDR2 YYNGEE. The length of the CDR3 is 16 residues. V lost 0 bases, J lost 1 base, and 4 bases stayed unmatched. In DNA, the CDR3 is TGTGCCAGCAGCGTAGGGGGCGGGAGTTCCTACAATGAGCAGTTCTTC. This encodes CASSVGGGSSYNEQFF.

The rearrangement joins TRBV7-3 to TRBJ2-5; 10 bases agree with TRBD1. The CDR3 is 15 residues long. Trimming removed 5 bases from V and 1 base from J; junction bases left unmatched: 4. Germline V lookup: CDR1 SGHTA, CDR2 FQGTGA. The CDR3 spells CASSPGTGAQETQYF. In DNA, the CDR3 is TGTGCCAGCAGCCCAGGGACAGGGGCCCAAGAGACCCAGTACTTC.

This clone was seen more than once but under ten times. This chain links TRBV30 with TRBJ1-6; weak D call: TRBD1 (6 bases). Looked up from germline, CDR1 is GTSNPN and CDR2 is SVGIG (reference sequence). This CDR3 is 17 amino acids long. V lost 4 bases, J lost 10 bases, and 26 bases lay in between. In DNA form, the CDR3 reads TGTGCCTGGACCCCTTCCAGGACAGATAATTTGGGCTCACCCCTCCACTTT. This translates into CAWTPSRTDNLGSPLHF.

The rearrangement joins TRBV7-3 to TRBJ2-2; D gene unclear. V was shortened by 0 bases and J by 1 base, with 3 bases between the two germline ends. The CDR3 sequence is 14 residues long. Germline CDR1 and CDR2: SGHTA and FQGTGA. CDR3 in amino acids: CASSLTWNTGELFF. The CDR3 DNA is TGTGCCAGCAGCTTAACCTGGAACACCGGGGAGCTGTTTTTT.

V gene TRBV5-1 combines with J gene TRBJ2-1, with D perhaps matching TRBD1 (5 bases). Germline CDR1 is SGHRS and CDR2 is YFSETQ. With 4 bases removed from V and 7 bases from J, the gap between germline ends came to 15 bases. There are 14 residues in the CDR3. CDR3 protein: CASSPAYSGNEQFF. In DNA, the CDR3 is TGCGCCAGCAGCCCAGCCTACTCAGGGAATGAGCAGTTCTTC.

This clone was seen once. This chain links TRBV5-1 with TRBJ1-5; 9 nucleotides align to TRBD1. Germline V gives CDR1 SGHRS, CDR2 YFSETQ. The CDR3 has 15 amino acids. V lost 5 bases and J lost 0; bases outside the gene matches: 3. In nucleotides, the CDR3 is TGCGCCAGCAGAAGGACAGGGGATAGCAATCAGCCCCAGCATTTT. It yields the protein CASRRTGDSNQPQHF. The variable domain in full, with the rest retrieved from reference TRBV5-1 and TRBJ1-5, is KAGVTQTPRYLIKTRGQQVTLSCSPISGHRSVSWYQQTPGQGLQFLFEYFSETQRNKGNFPGRFSGRQFSNSRSEMNVSTLELGDSALYLCASRRTGDSNQPQHFGDGTRLSIL.

This clone appeared once. Distinct nucleotide sequences in the sample also encode this CDR3. The chain uses TRBV24-1 and TRBJ2-3; D is perhaps TRBD2 (5 bases). The length of the CDR3 is 15 residues. V was clipped by 5 bases and J by 1 base, with 12 bases between them. In germline, CDR1 is KGHDR, CDR2 SFDVKD. In nucleotides, the CDR3 is TGTGCCACCAGTGCCCGGGATCGGGGCACAGATACGCAGTATTTT. It is translated as CATSARDRGTDTQYF.

V usage is TRBV7-3 and J usage is TRBJ2-5; 7 positions match TRBD2. Germline loops: CDR1 SGHTA, CDR2 FQGTGA. CDR3 size: 17 residues. Trimming removed 0 bases from V and 1 base from J; junction bases left unmatched: 8. CDR3 DNA: TGTGCCAGCAGCTTAACAGGGCAGGGAGGGACCCAAGAGACCCAGTACTTC. Residues: CASSLTGQGGTQETQYF.

The V and J genes are TRBV9 and TRBJ2-7; TRBD2 matches at 11 bases. Trimming took 4 bases from V and 0 from J; bases not matched to a gene: 6. CDR1 and CDR2 (germline): SGDLS, YYNGEE. This CDR3 region has 16 residues. The CDR3 is CASSLSGTSGSYEQYF. CDR3 DNA: TGTGCCAGCAGCTTATCCGGGACTAGCGGCTCCTACGAGCAGTACTTC.

The rearrangement links TRBV5-4 to TRBJ1-1; D is unresolved. Trimming pared 0 bases from V and 0 bases from J, leaving 6 bases between. This CDR3 is built from 14 residues. CDR1 and CDR2 from the germline V gene are SGHNT and YYREEE (reference sequence). CDR3 nucleotide sequence: TGTGCCAGCAGCTTGGGACTCCTGAACACTGAAGCTTTCTTT. This codes for CASSLGLLNTEAFF.

This sequence joins TRBV19 and TRBJ2-7; D perhaps matches TRBD2 (6 bases). This CDR3 contains 15 residues. Trimming pared 7 bases from V and 0 bases from J, leaving 16 bases between. Germline V gene sequence: CDR1 LNHDA, CDR2 SQIVND (reference sequence). CDR3 region: CASTKSGGSSYEQYF. The CDR3, as DNA: TGTGCCAGTACCAAGAGTGGGGGGAGCTCCTACGAGCAGTACTTC. Supplemented by reference TRBV19 and TRBJ2-7, the full variable domain reads DGGITQSPKYLFRKEGQNVTLSCEQNLNHDAMYWYRQDPGQGLRLIYYSQIVNDFQKGDIAEGYSVSREKKESFPLTVTSAQKNPTAFYLCASTKSGGSSYEQYFGPGTRLTVT.

The V gene is TRBV6-1, the J gene TRBJ1-5; D remains ambiguous. Germline V lookup: CDR1 MNHNS, CDR2 SASEGT. Between the trimmed V and J ends, which lost 1 base and 10 bases, there was a span of 14 bases. The CDR3 covers 14 residues. The CDR3 coding sequence is TGTGCCAGCAGTGAAGGCGGTCGGAGTTTACCCCAGCATTTT. This codes for CASSEGGRSLPQHF.

The chain has TRBV19 and TRBJ2-1; no definite D call. V was cut by 6 bases and J by 5 bases, with 11 bases left in between. CDR1 and CDR2 (germline): LNHDA, SQIVND (reference sequence). The CDR3 runs 13 residues. The CDR3 DNA sequence: TGTGCCAGTAGAAATAAATATGACAATGAGCAGTTCTTC. Translated, it gives CASRNKYDNEQFF. Supplemented by reference TRBV19 and TRBJ2-1, the full variable domain reads DGGITQSPKYLFRKEGQNVTLSCEQNLNHDAMYWYRQDPGQGLRLIYYSQIVNDFQKGDIAEGYSVSREKKESFPLTVTSAQKNPTAFYLCASRNKYDNEQFFGPGTRLTVL.

The rearrangement uses TRBV7-9 and TRBJ2-2; 8 positions match TRBD1. Unmatched junction bases numbered 2, after V lost 4 bases and J lost 4 bases. This CDR3 contains 14 residues. Per germline, CDR1 SEHNR and CDR2 FQNEAQ (reference sequence). CDR3 in DNA: TGTGCCAGCAGCTCCACAGGGGGCACCGGGGAGCTGTTTTTT. It translates to CASSSTGGTGELFF.

This chain uses TRBV27 with TRBJ2-7, with 7 bases fitting TRBD2. The J segment lost 4 bases and the V segment lost 0 bases, leaving 15 bases of the junction unmatched. This CDR3 has 18 residues. Germline CDR1 reads MNHEY; CDR2 reads SMNVEV (reference sequence). DNA of the CDR3: TGTGCCAGCAGTTTATCAGGGCGGGAGCATTTTGGAGGGTACGAGCAGTACTTC. Residues: CASSLSGREHFGGYEQYF.

This chain connects TRBV6-6 to TRBJ1-1; 9 nucleotides align to TRBD1. The CDR3 covers 17 residues. Looked up from germline, CDR1 is MNHNY and CDR2 is SVGAGI (reference sequence). V shed 5 bases and J 0 bases; nucleotides not matched to a gene: 10. CDR3 sequence: CASSRYSGTGMNTEAFF. Written as DNA, the CDR3 is TGTGCCAGCAGTAGATACTCCGGGACAGGGATGAACACTGAAGCTTTCTTT.

The chain has TRBV28 and TRBJ2-4, with TRBD1 as a possible D gene (5 bases). The CDR3 is 15 amino acids. V lost 6 bases and J 5 bases, leaving 17 bases between the germline ends. CDR1 is MDHEN, CDR2 SYDVKM, per germline. This CDR3 reads CASSPLSTVENIQYF. CDR3 nucleotide sequence: TGTGCCAGCAGCCCTCTGTCGACAGTTGAAAACATTCAGTACTTC.

The chain is built from TRBV28 and TRBJ2-1; 12 bases fit TRBD2. The CDR3 sequence is 15 residues long. V lost 6 bases to trimming and J lost 7 bases; unmatched junction nucleotides: 7. The V gene's germline CDR1 is MDHEN and CDR2 SYDVKM. The CDR3 DNA follows: TGTGCCAGCAGCTCCCGGACTAGCGGGATGAATGAGCAGTTCTTC. Translating it yields CASSSRTSGMNEQFF.

The V and J genes are TRBV20-1 and TRBJ2-7; TRBD1 is a possible D gene (6 bases). Trimming removed 6 bases from V and 3 bases from J, with 12 bases in between. Germline V gives CDR1 DFQATT, CDR2 SNEGSKA (reference sequence). The CDR3 is 12 amino acids. The CDR3, as DNA: TGCAGTGCCAGTCAGGGGTACTACGAGCAGTACTTC. Translated: CSASQGYYEQYF.

The gene calls are TRBV5-1 and TRBJ2-2; 13 nucleotides line up with TRBD2. V trimming: 4 bases; J trimming: 6 bases; junction bases outside the gene matches: 21. Germline V gives CDR1 SGHRS, CDR2 YFSETQ. CDR3 length equals 21 residues. The CDR3 loop reads CASSRRVGPTGTSGTSGELFF. The CDR3 DNA reads as TGCGCCAGCAGCCGAAGGGTTGGCCCAACAGGGACTAGCGGGACGTCCGGGGAGCTGTTTTTT.

This chain uses TRBV3-1 (or the pseudogene TRBV3-2) with TRBJ2-7; 10 bases are a match to TRBD2. Germline CDR1 reads LGHDT; CDR2 reads YNNKEL (reference sequence). CDR3 length equals 15 residues. After removal of 1 base from V and 2 bases from J, the junction contained 2 bases not matched to a gene. The CDR3 nucleotides read TGTGCCAGCAGCCAAGGAGCGGGAGGGCCCTACGAGCAGTACTTC. It translates to CASSQGAGGPYEQYF.

Here the CDR3 reads CASLEGQRPTDTQYF. The CDR3 bases are TGTGCCAGCCTAGAGGGCCAGCGGCCCACAGATACGCAGTATTTT. This sequence joins TRBV2 and TRBJ2-3; possibly TRBD2 for D (5 bases). The CDR3 is 15 amino acids. Trimming pared 8 bases from V and 2 bases from J, leaving 17 bases between. The germline V gene has CDR1 SNHLY and CDR2 FYNNEI.

The chain combines TRBV7-2 with TRBJ1-2; unclear D gene. Germline CDR1 SGHTA, CDR2 FQGNSA. Trimming took off 6 bases at V and 0 bases at J, with 11 bases between the two ends. The CDR3 sequence is 14 residues long. DNA of the CDR3: TGTGCCAGCAGACACGACACCTCTAACTATGGCTACACCTTC. This translates into CASRHDTSNYGYTF.

V gene TRBV27 combines with J gene TRBJ1-2, with D unresolved. The CDR3 has 13 amino acids. V lost 6 bases to trimming and J lost 7 bases, with 15 bases between them. Germline V lookup: CDR1 MNHEY, CDR2 SMNVEV (reference sequence). The CDR3 bases are TGTGCCAGCAGGTACAGTGAAACTGGTGGCTACACCTTC. Translating it yields CASRYSETGGYTF.

This chain connects TRBV5-4 to TRBJ2-4; D is perhaps TRBD1 (6 bases). Germline lookup yields CDR1 SGHNT and CDR2 YYREEE (reference sequence). Deletions cut 0 bases from V and 0 bases from J, with 10 bases between. The CDR3 has 16 residues. CDR3 sequence: CASSLVGGLAKNIQYF. The CDR3 DNA reads TGTGCCAGCAGCTTGGTTGGGGGCTTAGCCAAAAACATTCAGTACTTC.

V usage is TRBV7-9 and J usage is TRBJ2-5; 11 bases agree with TRBD2. Germline V gene lookup returns CDR1 SEHNR and CDR2 FQNEAQ (reference sequence). The CDR3 has 17 amino acids. Trimming cost V 4 bases and J 7 bases; bases outside gene matches: 14. DNA of the CDR3: TGTGCCAGCAGCTCGACAGGGGAGGGACTAGCGGTCCCGACCCAGTACTTC. Residues: CASSSTGEGLAVPTQYF.

This clone was counted once. The chain has TRBV5-4 and TRBJ2-1; D might be TRBD2 (7 bases). The V end was cut by 7 bases, the J end by 4 bases, with 18 bases between. Germline assignment: CDR1 SGHNT and CDR2 YYREEE (reference sequence). This CDR3 has 15 amino acids. The CDR3 sequence is CASGDGGALYNEQFF. The CDR3 DNA reads as TGTGCCAGCGGCGATGGGGGGGCATTGTACAATGAGCAGTTCTTC.

This rearrangement joins TRBV19 to TRBJ2-2; 7 nucleotides align to TRBD2. The trim removed 4 bases at V and 4 bases at J, leaving 3 bases unmatched. This CDR3 is built from 14 residues. Germline V CDR1 and CDR2: LNHDA, SQIVND (reference sequence). CDR3 sequence: CASSNRGGTGELFF. In DNA form, the CDR3 reads TGTGCCAGTAGTAATCGCGGGGGCACCGGGGAGCTGTTTTTT.